One and the same sample provided the 2 T cell receptor beta chains below, sequenced in a study of a mutant IDH1 vaccine in newly diagnosed glioma. Profiled with immunoSEQ multiplex PCR; TCRdb holds only in-frame clones, not every one. The sample lists 59,000 or so clones; around 90% were seen once. Time point described: baseline, week 1 (first vaccination visit). Indicated treatment: pre-vaccination baseline after standard-of-care therapy. Here the sequenced sample was PBMCs, taken from a glioma patient treated with radiotherapy, temozolomide or both. The source of these receptors is a man aged 50 to 59 with glioma.

The gene calls are TRBV30 and TRBJ1-4, with D hard to call. The CDR3 runs 16 residues. The germline V gene encodes CDR1 GTSNPN and CDR2 SVGIG (reference sequence). Trimming removed 0 bases from V and 0 bases from J, with 11 bases in between. The CDR3 loop reads CAWSVKGSSTNEKLFF. CDR3 bases: TGTGCCTGGAGTGTAAAGGGCTCTTCAACTAATGAAAAACTGTTTTTT.

The chain combines TRBV28 with TRBJ2-2; D remains ambiguous. The germline gives CDR1 MDHEN, CDR2 SYDVKM. Trimming pared 6 bases from V and 0 bases from J, leaving 8 bases between. The CDR3 loop spans 14 amino acids. The CDR3 nucleotides are TGTGCCAGCAGGGGCCCCTCGAACACCGGGGAGCTGTTTTTT. Amino acids: CASRGPSNTGELFF.